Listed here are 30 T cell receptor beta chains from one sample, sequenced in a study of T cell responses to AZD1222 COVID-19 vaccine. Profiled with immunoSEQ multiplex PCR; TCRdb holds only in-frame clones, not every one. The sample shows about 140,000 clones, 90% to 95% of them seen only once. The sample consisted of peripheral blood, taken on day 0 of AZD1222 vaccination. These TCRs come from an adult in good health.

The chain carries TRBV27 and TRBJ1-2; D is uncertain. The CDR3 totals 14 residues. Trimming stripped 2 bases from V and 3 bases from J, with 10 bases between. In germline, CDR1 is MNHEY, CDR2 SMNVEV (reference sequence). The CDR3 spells CASSLTKDDYGYTF. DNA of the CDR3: TGTGCCAGCAGTTTAACCAAGGACGACTATGGCTACACCTTC.

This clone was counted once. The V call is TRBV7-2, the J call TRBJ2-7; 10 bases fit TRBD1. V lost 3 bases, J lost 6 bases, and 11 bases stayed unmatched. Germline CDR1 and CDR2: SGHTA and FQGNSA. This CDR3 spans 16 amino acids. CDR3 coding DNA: TGTGCCAGCAGCTTCCTGGGGACAGGGGAAGGGGGCGAGCAGTACTTC. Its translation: CASSFLGTGEGGEQYF.

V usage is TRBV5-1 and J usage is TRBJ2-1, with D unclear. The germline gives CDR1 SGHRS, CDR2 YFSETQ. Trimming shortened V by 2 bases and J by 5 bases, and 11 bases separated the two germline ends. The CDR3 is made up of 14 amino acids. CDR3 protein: CASSFRLVDNEQFF. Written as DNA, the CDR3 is TGCGCCAGCAGCTTCCGCCTAGTCGACAATGAGCAGTTCTTC.

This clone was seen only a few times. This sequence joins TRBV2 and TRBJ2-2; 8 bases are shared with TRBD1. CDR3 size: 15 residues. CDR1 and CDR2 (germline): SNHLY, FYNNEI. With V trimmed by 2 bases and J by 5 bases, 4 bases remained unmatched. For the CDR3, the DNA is TGTGCCAGCAGTGAACAGGGGGCGCGGACCGGGGAGCTGTTTTTT. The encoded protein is CASSEQGARTGELFF. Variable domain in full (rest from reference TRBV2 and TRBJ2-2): EPEVTQTPSHQVTQMGQEVILRCVPISNHLYFYWYRQILGQKVEFLVSFYNNEISEKSEIFDDQFSVERPDGSNFTLKIRSTKLEDSAMYFCASSEQGARTGELFFGEGSRLTVL.

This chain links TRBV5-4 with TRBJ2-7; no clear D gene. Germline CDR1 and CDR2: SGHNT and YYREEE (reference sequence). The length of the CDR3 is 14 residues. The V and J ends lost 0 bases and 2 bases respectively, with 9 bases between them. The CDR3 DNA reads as TGTGCCAGCAGCTTGGGAAGGGTGACCTACGAGCAGTACTTC. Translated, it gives CASSLGRVTYEQYF.

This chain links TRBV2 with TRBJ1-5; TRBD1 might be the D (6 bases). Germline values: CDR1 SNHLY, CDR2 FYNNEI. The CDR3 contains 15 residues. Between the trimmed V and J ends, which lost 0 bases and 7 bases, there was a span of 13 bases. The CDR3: CASSEAGGALQPQHF. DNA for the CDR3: TGTGCCAGCAGTGAAGCGGGGGGGGCATTGCAGCCCCAGCATTTT.

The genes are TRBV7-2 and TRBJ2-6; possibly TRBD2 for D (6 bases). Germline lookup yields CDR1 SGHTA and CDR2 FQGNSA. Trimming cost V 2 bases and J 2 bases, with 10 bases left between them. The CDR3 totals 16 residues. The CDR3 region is CASSLQWRAGANVLTF. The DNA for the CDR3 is TGTGCCAGCAGCTTACAATGGAGGGCTGGGGCCAACGTCCTGACTTTC. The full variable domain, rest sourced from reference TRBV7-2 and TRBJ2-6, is GAGVSQSPSNKVTEKGKDVELRCDPISGHTALYWYRQSLGQGLEFLIYFQGNSAPDKSGLPSDRFSAERTGGSVSTLTIQRTQQEDSAVYLCASSLQWRAGANVLTFGAGSRLTVL.

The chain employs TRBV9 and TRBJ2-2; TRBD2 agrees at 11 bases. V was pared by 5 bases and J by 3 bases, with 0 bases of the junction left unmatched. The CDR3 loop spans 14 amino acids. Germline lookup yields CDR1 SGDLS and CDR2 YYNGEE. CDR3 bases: TGTGCCAGCAGACTAGCGGGAGACACCGGGGAGCTGTTTTTT. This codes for CASRLAGDTGELFF.

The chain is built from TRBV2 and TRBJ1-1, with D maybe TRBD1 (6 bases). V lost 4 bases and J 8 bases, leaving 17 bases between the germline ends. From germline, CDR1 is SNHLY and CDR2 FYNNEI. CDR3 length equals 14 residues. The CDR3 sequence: CASSVLEDRSEAFF. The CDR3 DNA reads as TGTGCCAGCAGTGTTTTGGAAGACAGGAGCGAAGCTTTCTTT.

The CDR3 sequence: CASSQGPTTNEKLFF. CDR3 nucleotide sequence: TGTGCCAGCAGCCAAGGACCGACAACTAATGAAAAACTGTTTTTT. The chain links TRBV3-1 (or the pseudogene TRBV3-2) to TRBJ1-4; D is unclear. Trimming removed 1 base from V and 0 bases from J, with 6 bases in between. Germline-derived CDR1 and CDR2 are LGHDT and YNNKEL (reference sequence). The CDR3 contains 15 residues.

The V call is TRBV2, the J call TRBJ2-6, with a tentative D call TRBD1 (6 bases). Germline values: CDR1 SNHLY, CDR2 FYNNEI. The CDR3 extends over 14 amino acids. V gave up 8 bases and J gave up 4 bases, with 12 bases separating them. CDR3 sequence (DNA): TGTGCCAGCCTTGACAGGCTAGGGGCCAACGTCCTGACTTTC. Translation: CASLDRLGANVLTF.

DNA of the CDR3: TGCGCCAGCAGCCAAGTGGTGGCAGGGAACGAGCAGTACTTC. Protein product: CASSQVVAGNEQYF. The V and J genes are TRBV4-3 and TRBJ2-7, with a tentative D call TRBD1 (5 bases). V was clipped by 1 base and J by 5 bases, with 12 bases between them. CDR1 LGHNA and CDR2 YSLEER come from the germline V gene. The CDR3 is made up of 14 amino acids.

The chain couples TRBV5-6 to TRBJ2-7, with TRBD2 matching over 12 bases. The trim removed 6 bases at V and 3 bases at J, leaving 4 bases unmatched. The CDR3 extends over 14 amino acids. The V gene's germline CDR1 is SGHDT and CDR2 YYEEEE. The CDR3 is CASTGTSGHYEQYF. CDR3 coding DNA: TGTGCCAGCACCGGGACTAGCGGGCACTACGAGCAGTACTTC.

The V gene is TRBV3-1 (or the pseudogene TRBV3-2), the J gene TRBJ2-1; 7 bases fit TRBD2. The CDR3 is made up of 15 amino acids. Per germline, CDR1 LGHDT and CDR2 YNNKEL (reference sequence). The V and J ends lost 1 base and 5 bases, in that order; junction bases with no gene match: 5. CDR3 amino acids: CASSQVGGTDNEQFF. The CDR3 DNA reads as TGTGCCAGCAGCCAAGTGGGGGGGACTGACAATGAGCAGTTCTTC.

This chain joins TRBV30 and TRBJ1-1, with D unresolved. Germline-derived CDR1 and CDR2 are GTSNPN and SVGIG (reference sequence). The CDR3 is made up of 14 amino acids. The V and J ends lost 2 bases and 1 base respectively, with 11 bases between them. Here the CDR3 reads CAWSSRAGNTEAFF. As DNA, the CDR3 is TGTGCCTGGAGTAGCCGGGCCGGGAACACTGAAGCTTTCTTT.

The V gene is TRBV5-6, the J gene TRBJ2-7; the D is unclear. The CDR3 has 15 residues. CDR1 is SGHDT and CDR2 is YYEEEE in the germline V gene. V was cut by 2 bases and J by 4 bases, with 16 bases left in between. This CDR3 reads CASSFQRVKGYEQYF. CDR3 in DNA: TGTGCCAGCAGCTTTCAAAGGGTCAAGGGATACGAGCAGTACTTC.

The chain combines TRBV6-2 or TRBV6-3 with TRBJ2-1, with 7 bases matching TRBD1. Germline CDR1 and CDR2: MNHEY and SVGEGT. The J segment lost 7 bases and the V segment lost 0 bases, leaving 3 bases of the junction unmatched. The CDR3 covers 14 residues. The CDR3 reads CASSYSTGQNEQFF. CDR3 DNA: TGTGCCAGCAGTTACTCGACAGGGCAGAATGAGCAGTTCTTC.

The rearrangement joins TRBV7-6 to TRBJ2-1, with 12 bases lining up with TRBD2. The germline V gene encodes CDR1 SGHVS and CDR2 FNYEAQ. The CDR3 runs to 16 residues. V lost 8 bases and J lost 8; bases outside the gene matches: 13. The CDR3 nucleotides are TGTGCCAGCGGAGCATGGACTAGCGGGAATGTAGATGAGCAGTTCTTC. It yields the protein CASGAWTSGNVDEQFF.

For the CDR3, the DNA is TGTGCCAGCAGTTACTCGAGAGGGGGTTTGGCTTTCTTT. Its translation: CASSYSRGGLAFF. V gene TRBV6-5 combines with J gene TRBJ1-1; D possibly corresponds to TRBD1 (6 bases). Trimming removed 0 bases at V and 11 bases at J, with 13 bases between. In germline, CDR1 is MNHEY, CDR2 SVGAGI. The CDR3 sequence is 13 residues long.

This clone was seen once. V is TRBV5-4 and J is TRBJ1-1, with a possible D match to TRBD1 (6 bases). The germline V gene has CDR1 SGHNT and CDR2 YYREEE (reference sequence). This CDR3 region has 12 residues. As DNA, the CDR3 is TGTAGGCTTGGACAGCTCAACACTGAAGCTTTCTTT. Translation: CRLGQLNTEAFF.

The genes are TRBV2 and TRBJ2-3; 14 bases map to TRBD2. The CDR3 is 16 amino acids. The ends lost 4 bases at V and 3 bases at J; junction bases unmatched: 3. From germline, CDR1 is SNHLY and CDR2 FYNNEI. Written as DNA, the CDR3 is TGTGCCAGCAGTGTGACTAGCGGGAGGGATACAGATACGCAGTATTTT. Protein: CASSVTSGRDTDTQYF. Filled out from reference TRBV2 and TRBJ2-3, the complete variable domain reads EPEVTQTPSHQVTQMGQEVILRCVPISNHLYFYWYRQILGQKVEFLVSFYNNEISEKSEIFDDQFSVERPDGSNFTLKIRSTKLEDSAMYFCASSVTSGRDTDTQYFGPGTRLTVL.

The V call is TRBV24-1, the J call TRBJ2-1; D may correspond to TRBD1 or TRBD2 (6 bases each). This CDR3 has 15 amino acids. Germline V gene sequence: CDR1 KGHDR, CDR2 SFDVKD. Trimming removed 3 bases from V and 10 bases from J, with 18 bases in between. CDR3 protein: CATSDPSGALGEQFF. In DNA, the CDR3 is TGTGCCACCAGTGATCCGTCGGGGGCCCTCGGGGAGCAGTTCTTC.

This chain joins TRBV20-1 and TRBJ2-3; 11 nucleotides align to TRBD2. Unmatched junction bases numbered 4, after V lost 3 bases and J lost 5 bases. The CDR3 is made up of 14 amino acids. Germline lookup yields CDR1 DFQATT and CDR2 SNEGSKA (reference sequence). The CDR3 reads CSASLAGGVDTQYF. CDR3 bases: TGCAGTGCTAGTCTAGCGGGAGGTGTAGATACGCAGTATTTT.

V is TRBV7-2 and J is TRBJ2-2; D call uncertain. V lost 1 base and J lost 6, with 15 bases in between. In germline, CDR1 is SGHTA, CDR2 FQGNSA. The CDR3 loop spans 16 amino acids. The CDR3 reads CASSLERGRFAGELFF. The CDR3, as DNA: TGTGCCAGCAGCTTAGAGCGAGGCCGGTTCGCCGGGGAGCTGTTTTTT.

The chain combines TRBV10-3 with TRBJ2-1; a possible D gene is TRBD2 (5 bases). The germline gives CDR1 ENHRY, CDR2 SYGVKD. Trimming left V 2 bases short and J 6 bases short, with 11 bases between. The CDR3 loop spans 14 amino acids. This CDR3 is CAISELRLANEQFF. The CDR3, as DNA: TGTGCCATCAGTGAGCTTCGCCTAGCCAATGAGCAGTTCTTC.

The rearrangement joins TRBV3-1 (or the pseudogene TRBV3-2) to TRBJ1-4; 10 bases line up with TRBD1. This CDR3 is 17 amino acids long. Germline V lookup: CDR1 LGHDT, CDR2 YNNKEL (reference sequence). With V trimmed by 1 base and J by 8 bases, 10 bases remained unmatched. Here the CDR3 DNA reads TGTGCCAGCAGCCAAGTAGTGTTCGGGACAGGGGCGGAAAAACTGTTTTTT. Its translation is CASSQVVFGTGAEKLFF.

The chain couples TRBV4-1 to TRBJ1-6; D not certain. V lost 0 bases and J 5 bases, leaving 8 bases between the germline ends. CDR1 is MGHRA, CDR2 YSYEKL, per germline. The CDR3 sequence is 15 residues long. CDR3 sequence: CASSQDRFDNSPLHF. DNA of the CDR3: TGCGCCAGCAGCCAAGACAGGTTCGATAATTCACCCCTCCACTTT.

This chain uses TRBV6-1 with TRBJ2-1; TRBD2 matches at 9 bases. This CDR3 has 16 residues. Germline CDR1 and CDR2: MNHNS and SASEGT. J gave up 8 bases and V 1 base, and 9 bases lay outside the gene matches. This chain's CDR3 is CASSEVGGGLAHEQFF. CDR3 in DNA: TGTGCCAGCAGTGAAGTCGGTGGGGGACTAGCACATGAGCAGTTCTTC.

The CDR3 DNA sequence: TGTGCCAGCAGGGGGGACAAATTCAGCTCTGGAAACACCATATATTTT. Amino acid sequence: CASRGDKFSSGNTIYF. This chain connects TRBV9 to TRBJ1-3; D possibly corresponds to TRBD1 (6 bases). With 5 bases removed from V and 0 bases from J, the gap between germline ends came to 15 bases. This CDR3 contains 16 residues. CDR1 is SGDLS, CDR2 YYNGEE, per germline. Full variable domain (remainder filled in from reference TRBV9 and TRBJ1-3): DSGVTQTPKHLITATGQRVTLRCSPRSGDLSVYWYQQSLDQGLQFLIQYYNGEERAKGNILERFSAQQFPDLHSELNLSSLELGDSALYFCASRGDKFSSGNTIYFGEGSWLTVV.

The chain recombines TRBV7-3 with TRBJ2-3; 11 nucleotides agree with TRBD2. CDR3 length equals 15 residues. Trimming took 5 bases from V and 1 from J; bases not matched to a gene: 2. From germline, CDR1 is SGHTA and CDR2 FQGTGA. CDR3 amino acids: CASSMGLAGTDTQYF. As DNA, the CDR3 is TGTGCCAGCAGCATGGGACTAGCGGGCACAGATACGCAGTATTTT.